A single sample is the source of the 24 T cell receptor beta chains below, sequenced in a study of human T cells and chemical hapten exposure. MiXCR was run by TCRdb on the RACE reads, yielding one entry per CDR3 protein. The top ten clones hold about 1.5% of a sample with under 85,000 distinct CDR3 sequences, 10% to 13% of them seen once. Time point noted: patch test 1, 2 weeks after DPC sensitization. As for treatment: therapeutic diphenylcyclopropenone sensitization with weekly scalp DPC. Sequenced material: whole blood, taken in connection with sensitization to the hapten diphenylcyclopropenone (DPC). These receptors came from a woman between 50 and 59 years old with alopecia areata. Some clones in this sample may be carry-over from other donors' samples.

The chain uses TRBV18 and TRBJ2-2; a possible D gene is TRBD1 (5 bases). With 3 bases removed from V and 1 base from J, the gap between germline ends came to 9 bases. CDR1 is KGHSH and CDR2 is LQKENI in the germline V gene. The length of the CDR3 is 15 residues. CDR3 amino acids: CASSPRTLNTGELFF. The DNA of the CDR3 is TGTGCCAGCTCACCCCGGACATTGAACACCGGGGAGCTGTTTTTT.

This clonotype has a handful of counts. The chain couples TRBV11-2 to TRBJ2-3; D may be TRBD1 or TRBD2 (5 bases each). The V and J ends lost 4 bases and 0 bases respectively, with 11 bases between them. CDR1 SGHAT and CDR2 FQNNGV come from the germline V gene. This CDR3 is built from 15 residues. The CDR3, as DNA: TGTGCCAGCAGCTCGACCGGGGCTAGCACAGATACGCAGTATTTT. This translates into CASSSTGASTDTQYF.

This clonotype has only a few counts. The chain uses TRBV9 and TRBJ2-7; 9 bases fit TRBD2. CDR1 is SGDLS, CDR2 YYNGEE, per germline. The CDR3 length is 14 residues. V was pared by 0 bases and J by 7 bases, with 5 bases of the junction left unmatched. CDR3 sequence reads: CASSVGGRAGEQYF. The CDR3 bases are TGTGCCAGCAGCGTAGGCGGGAGGGCCGGAGAGCAGTACTTC.

The chain recombines TRBV14 with TRBJ1-2; D gene unclear. CDR1 and CDR2 from the germline V gene are SGHDN and FVKESK. The ends were cut back, 2 bases at V and 5 bases at J, with 9 bases in the middle. This CDR3 has 13 residues. CDR3 nucleotide sequence: TGTGCCAGCAGCCAACTATCTCAGTATGGCTACACCTTC. This translates into CASSQLSQYGYTF.

This clonotype was seen more than once but under ten times. The chain combines TRBV4-3 with TRBJ2-6; D is perhaps TRBD1 or TRBD2 (5 bases each). The CDR3 totals 16 residues. The germline V gene encodes CDR1 LGHNA and CDR2 YSLEER. Trimming took off 4 bases at V and 1 base at J, with 11 bases between the two ends. The CDR3 loop reads CASSLVWGSGANVLTF. For the CDR3, the DNA is TGCGCCAGCAGCCTCGTATGGGGGTCTGGGGCCAACGTCCTGACTTTC.

The V and J genes are TRBV6-5 and TRBJ2-3, with 7 nucleotides matching TRBD2. The CDR3 is 13 amino acids. CDR1 is MNHEY, CDR2 SVGAGI, per germline. V was pared by 6 bases and J by 2 bases, with 2 bases of the junction left unmatched. CDR3 DNA sequence: TGTGCCAGCAGGGGAGGGTTCACAGATACGCAGTATTTT. It yields the protein CASRGGFTDTQYF.

This clonotype was seen a few times. The chain links TRBV9 to TRBJ2-1; TRBD2 is a possible D gene (5 bases). The V end was cut by 0 bases, the J end by 6 bases, with 13 bases between. CDR3 length equals 15 residues. Germline V CDR1 and CDR2: SGDLS, YYNGEE. In nucleotides, the CDR3 is TGTGCCAGCAGCGTAGTGGGTAGCGTTAGCAATGAGCAGTTCTTC. It encodes CASSVVGSVSNEQFF.

This clonotype has ten or more counts. The DNA for the CDR3 is TGTGCCAGCAGATCTACAGGGGGGAACACCGGGGAGCTGTTTTTT. As protein: CASRSTGGNTGELFF. The chain carries TRBV12-3 or TRBV12-4 and TRBJ2-2; 8 nucleotides agree with TRBD1. This CDR3 comprises 15 residues. V lost 6 bases to trimming and J lost 1 base; unmatched junction nucleotides: 4.

This clonotype was recorded a few times. This chain uses TRBV18 with TRBJ2-3, with D possibly matching TRBD2 (6 bases). Germline V CDR1 and CDR2: KGHSH, LQKENI. The V gene lost 0 bases and the J gene lost 4 bases, with 20 bases spanning the gap. The CDR3 is 18 amino acids. In DNA, the CDR3 is TGTGCCAGCTCACCACCGATGAGAGGTTTACTAGCTCCAGATACGCAGTATTTT. Protein sequence: CASSPPMRGLLAPDTQYF. Full variable domain (remainder filled in from reference TRBV18 and TRBJ2-3): NAGVMQNPRHLVRRRGQEARLRCSPMKGHSHVYWYRQLPEEGLKFMVYLQKENIIDESGMPKERFSAEFPKEGPSILRIQQVVRGDSAAYFCASSPPMRGLLAPDTQYFGPGTRLTVL.

V is TRBV20-1 and J is TRBJ2-3, with TRBD1 as a possible D gene (5 bases). Germline V gene lookup returns CDR1 DFQATT and CDR2 SNEGSKA (reference sequence). V gave up 0 bases and J gave up 4 bases, with 14 bases separating them. The CDR3 totals 15 residues. The CDR3 is CSARDGARKADTQYF. Written as DNA, the CDR3 is TGCAGTGCTAGAGATGGGGCTAGGAAAGCAGATACGCAGTATTTT.

This clonotype has a handful of counts. The chain recombines TRBV10-1 with TRBJ2-3; no clear D. V dropped 4 bases and J dropped 2 bases, with 13 bases sitting between them. CDR3 length: 15 residues. Germline V gene data show CDR1 as WNHNN and CDR2 as SYGVQD (reference sequence). The CDR3 sequence is CASSVGSSVTDTQYF. The CDR3 DNA follows: TGCGCCAGCAGTGTAGGCTCCTCCGTCACAGATACGCAGTATTTT.

The chain uses TRBV7-9 and TRBJ2-3; perhaps TRBD2 as D (6 bases). Trimming pared 0 bases from V and 0 bases from J, leaving 13 bases between. Germline loops: CDR1 SEHNR, CDR2 FQNEAQ (reference sequence). This CDR3 region has 17 residues. The CDR3 sequence: CASSLALRGYSTDTQYF. For the CDR3, the DNA is TGTGCCAGCAGCTTAGCGTTGCGGGGCTATAGCACAGATACGCAGTATTTT.

The chain joins TRBV29-1 to TRBJ2-1; unclear D gene. Germline-derived CDR1 and CDR2 are SQVTM and ANQGSEA. V shed 4 bases and J shed 0 bases, with 10 bases lying between them. The CDR3 consists of 14 residues. The CDR3 spells CSVASASSYNEQFF. CDR3 in DNA: TGCAGCGTTGCCTCAGCTAGCTCCTACAATGAGCAGTTCTTC.

The gene calls are TRBV6-6 and TRBJ2-2, with 11 bases fitting TRBD2. CDR1 is MNHNY and CDR2 is SVGAGI in the germline V gene (reference sequence). The V segment lost 5 bases and the J segment 6 bases; nucleotides outside the gene matches: 11. The CDR3 has 17 amino acids. This chain's CDR3 is CASSPQGIAGGAGELFF. CDR3 in DNA: TGTGCCAGCAGTCCGCAAGGCATAGCGGGAGGGGCCGGGGAGCTGTTTTTT.

This chain joins TRBV28 and TRBJ1-1, with 7 bases identical to TRBD1. The V gene's germline CDR1 is MDHEN and CDR2 SYDVKM. With 7 bases clipped from V and 7 bases from J, the junction kept 3 bases outside the gene matches. This CDR3 spans 11 amino acids. CDR3 in amino acids: CASTRTGEAFF. Here the CDR3 DNA reads TGTGCCAGCACCCGGACAGGTGAAGCTTTCTTT.

The chain joins TRBV18 to TRBJ2-1; D may be TRBD1 or TRBD2 (5 bases each). The CDR3 is 16 amino acids. Per germline, CDR1 KGHSH and CDR2 LQKENI. The V end lost 3 bases, the J end lost 3 bases, and 15 bases lay between the germline ends. The CDR3 sequence: CASSPPYGTVYNEQFF. In DNA form, the CDR3 reads TGTGCCAGCTCACCCCCATACGGGACCGTCTACAATGAGCAGTTCTTC.

Many counts were recorded for this clonotype. The chain joins TRBV28 to TRBJ1-5, with TRBD1 matching 8 bases. The CDR3 runs 14 residues. V lost 5 bases, J lost 2 bases, and 2 bases stayed unmatched. Germline V CDR1 and CDR2: MDHEN, SYDVKM. This CDR3 reads CASSGTGGNQPQHF. CDR3 sequence (DNA): TGTGCCAGCAGTGGGACAGGCGGCAATCAGCCCCAGCATTTT.

This clonotype was found many times. The chain uses TRBV18 and TRBJ1-5; no clear D. From germline, CDR1 is KGHSH and CDR2 LQKENI. Trimming cost V 4 bases and J 0 bases, with 10 bases left between them. CDR3 length: 15 amino acids. As DNA, the CDR3 is TGTGCCAGCTCACGAACAGAAAATAGCAATCAGCCCCAGCATTTT. Translation: CASSRTENSNQPQHF.

The genes are TRBV11-2 and TRBJ1-2; the match to TRBD1 covers 9 bases. The germline CDR1 and CDR2 sequences are SGHAT and FQNNGV. The trim removed 5 bases at V and 2 bases at J, leaving 6 bases unmatched. CDR3 length: 15 residues. CDR3 DNA: TGTGCCAGCAGCCGAACAGGGGGCGCGAACTATGGCTACACCTTC. This translates into CASSRTGGANYGYTF. Complete variable domain (other parts from reference TRBV11-2 and TRBJ1-2): EAGVAQSPRYKIIEKRQSVAFWCNPISGHATLYWYQQILGQGPKLLIQFQNNGVVDDSQLPKDRFSAERLKGVDSTLKIQPAKLEDSAVYLCASSRTGGANYGYTFGSGTRLTVV.

This clonotype was detected only a few times. V usage is TRBV11-2 and J usage is TRBJ2-2, with 7 nucleotides matching TRBD2. The CDR3 extends over 16 amino acids. The junction had 12 bases not matched to a gene; V was cut back by 5 bases and J by 6 bases. Germline V lookup: CDR1 SGHAT, CDR2 FQNNGV. CDR3 nucleotide sequence: TGTGCCAGCAGCCCCCGGCTAGCGGCCGGGGCCGGGGAGCTGTTTTTT. Its translation is CASSPRLAAGAGELFF.

This clonotype was detected only a few times. The V gene is TRBV9, the J gene TRBJ1-1, with D tentatively TRBD1 (5 bases). This CDR3 has 15 amino acids. Trimming removed 0 bases from V and 0 bases from J, with 9 bases in between. Germline V gives CDR1 SGDLS, CDR2 YYNGEE. For the CDR3, the DNA is TGTGCCAGCAGCGTAGGGTCAGGGCTGAACACTGAAGCTTTCTTT. Protein product: CASSVGSGLNTEAFF.

This clonotype was seen only once. The gene calls are TRBV5-6 and TRBJ2-1; no definite D call. V lost 3 bases and J lost 0, with 13 bases in between. This CDR3 contains 16 residues. Per germline, CDR1 SGHDT and CDR2 YYEEEE. The DNA of the CDR3 is TGTGCCAGCAGCTCGGGCCCTAAGAGCTCCTACAATGAGCAGTTCTTC. It codes for CASSSGPKSSYNEQFF.

This clonotype has only a few counts. V usage is TRBV5-5 and J usage is TRBJ2-4; 7 bases are a match to TRBD1. The CDR3 contains 17 residues. With V trimmed by 4 bases and J by 0 bases, 10 bases remained unmatched. From germline, CDR1 is SGHKS and CDR2 YYEKEE (reference sequence). CDR3 sequence: CASSPPRQGKAKNIQYF. In DNA, the CDR3 is TGTGCCAGCAGCCCCCCCCGACAGGGAAAAGCCAAAAACATTCAGTACTTC.

The chain joins TRBV29-1 to TRBJ1-1; a possible D gene is TRBD1 (6 bases). V was trimmed by 6 bases and J by 5 bases, leaving 10 bases between them. Germline CDR1 SQVTM, CDR2 ANQGSEA. The CDR3 runs 11 residues. The CDR3 loop is CSVIRGTEAFF. As DNA, the CDR3 is TGCAGCGTGATCAGGGGTACTGAAGCTTTCTTT.